What follows is one T cell receptor (beta chain) and its context. The protocol was immunoSEQ multiplex PCR, while the TCRdb copy is restricted to in-frame clones and leaves out a portion. Of 150,000 or so clones listed, roughly 80% were seen once; the top ten hold about 6%. The data are from a study of blood T cell repertoires in COVID-19. About the study: There were acute and convalescent COVID-19 samples, and they came from the United States, Italy and Spain. PBMCs, B-cell-depleted T cells, or T cells provided the cDNA or gDNA that made up the material.

The CDR3 consists of 15 residues. Germline V gene sequence: CDR1 SGDLS, CDR2 YYNGEE. V lost 7 bases, J lost 2 bases, and 17 bases lay in between. Recruitment covered about 25 US areas and drew participants whose ages spanned about 18 to 90 years. Self-reported history from a screening survey and questionnaire set each donor's cohort. V usage is TRBV9 and J usage is TRBJ2-3; D might be TRBD1 (7 bases). Sequenced sample: PBMCs or T cells enriched from blood (not recorded which). This TCR came from a woman between 40 and 55 years old with acute COVID-19. DNA of the CDR3: TGTGCCAGCGGCCAGGGGGGCGGAAACACAGATACGCAGTATTTT. It translates to CASGQGGGNTDTQYF. Based on the CDR3 plus reference TRBV9 and TRBJ2-3, the full variable domain is DSGVTQTPKHLITATGQRVTLRCSPRSGDLSVYWYQQSLDQGLQFLIQYYNGEERAKGNILERFSAQQFPDLHSELNLSSLELGDSALYFCASGQGGGNTDTQYFGPGTRLTVL.